The present entry profiles one T cell receptor beta chain with its context. This sample was taken from a study of blood T cell repertoires in COVID-19. Trimming took 1 base from V and 4 from J, leaving 16 bases between them. The CDR3 totals 16 residues. The V gene's germline CDR1 is SEHNR and CDR2 FQNEAQ (reference sequence). This table comes from immunoSEQ multiplex PCR, and its TCRdb copy is limited to in-frame clones, with some not included. Here the sample spans about 200,000 clones, around 84% being singletons. The clonotype comes from a human donor in a cohort sampled during active COVID-19. The sequencing input was peripheral blood. V and J are TRBV7-9 and TRBJ1-2, with D perhaps TRBD1 (6 bases). The CDR3 sequence is CASSLEGGRRVYGYTF. DNA for the CDR3: TGTGCCAGCAGCTTAGAGGGGGGGAGGCGAGTCTATGGCTACACCTTC.